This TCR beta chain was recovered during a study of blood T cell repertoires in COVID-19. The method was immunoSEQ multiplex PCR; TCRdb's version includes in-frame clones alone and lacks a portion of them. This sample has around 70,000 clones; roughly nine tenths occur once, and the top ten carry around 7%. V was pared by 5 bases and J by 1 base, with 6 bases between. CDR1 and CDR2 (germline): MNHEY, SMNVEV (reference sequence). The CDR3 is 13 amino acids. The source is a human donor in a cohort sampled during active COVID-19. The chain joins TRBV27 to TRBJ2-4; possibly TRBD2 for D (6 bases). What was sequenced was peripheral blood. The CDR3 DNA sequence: TGTGCCAGCAGTCGGGGGGCCAAAAACATTCAGTACTTC. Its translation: CASSRGAKNIQYF.